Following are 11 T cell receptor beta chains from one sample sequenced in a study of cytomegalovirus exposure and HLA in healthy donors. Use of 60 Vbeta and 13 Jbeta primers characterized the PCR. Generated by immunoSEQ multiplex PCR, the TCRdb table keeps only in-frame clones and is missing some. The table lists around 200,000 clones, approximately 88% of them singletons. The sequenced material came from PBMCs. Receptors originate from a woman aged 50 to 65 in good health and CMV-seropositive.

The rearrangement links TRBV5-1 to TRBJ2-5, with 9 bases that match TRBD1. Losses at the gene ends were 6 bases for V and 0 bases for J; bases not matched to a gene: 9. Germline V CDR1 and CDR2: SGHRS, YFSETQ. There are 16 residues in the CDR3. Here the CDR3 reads CASTKTGGLYQETQYF. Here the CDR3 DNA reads TGCGCCAGCACCAAGACAGGGGGACTGTACCAAGAGACCCAGTACTTC.

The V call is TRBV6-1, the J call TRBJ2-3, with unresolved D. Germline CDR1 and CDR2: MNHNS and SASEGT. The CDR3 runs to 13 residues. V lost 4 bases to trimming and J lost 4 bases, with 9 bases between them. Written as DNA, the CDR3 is TGTGCCAGCAGTGGTTGGGCCCCAGATACGCAGTATTTT. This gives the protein CASSGWAPDTQYF.

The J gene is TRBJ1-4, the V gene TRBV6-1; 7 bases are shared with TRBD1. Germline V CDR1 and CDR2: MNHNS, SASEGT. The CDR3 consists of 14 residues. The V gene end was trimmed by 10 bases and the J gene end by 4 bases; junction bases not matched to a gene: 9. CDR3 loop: CATVPRDSNEKLFF. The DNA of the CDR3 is TGTGCCACCGTCCCCCGGGACAGTAATGAAAAACTGTTTTTT.

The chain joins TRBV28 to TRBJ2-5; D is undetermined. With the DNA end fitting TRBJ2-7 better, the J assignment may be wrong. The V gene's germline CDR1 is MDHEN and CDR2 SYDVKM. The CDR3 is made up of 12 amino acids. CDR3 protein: CASSFQAYEQYF. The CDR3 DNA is TGTGCCAGCAGTTTCCAGGCCTACGAGCAGTACTTC.

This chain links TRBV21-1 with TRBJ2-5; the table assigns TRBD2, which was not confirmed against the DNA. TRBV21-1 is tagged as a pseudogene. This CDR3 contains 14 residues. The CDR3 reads CASSTVLERETQYF. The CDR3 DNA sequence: TGTGCCAGCAGCACAGTCCTAGAGAGGGAGACCCAGTACTTC.

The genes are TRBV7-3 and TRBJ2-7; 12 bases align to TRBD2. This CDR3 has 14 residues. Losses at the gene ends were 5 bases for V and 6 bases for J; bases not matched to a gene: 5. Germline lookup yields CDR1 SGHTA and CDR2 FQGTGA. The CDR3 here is CASSPKLAGGEQYF. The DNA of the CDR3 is TGTGCCAGCAGCCCTAAACTAGCGGGGGGCGAGCAGTACTTC.

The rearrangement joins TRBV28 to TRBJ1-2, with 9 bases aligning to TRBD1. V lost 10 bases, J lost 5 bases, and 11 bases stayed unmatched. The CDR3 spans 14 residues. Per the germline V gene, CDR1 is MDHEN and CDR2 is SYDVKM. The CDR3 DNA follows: TGTGCCATACGGGGGGACAGGGTACCATATGGCTACACCTTC. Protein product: CAIRGDRVPYGYTF.

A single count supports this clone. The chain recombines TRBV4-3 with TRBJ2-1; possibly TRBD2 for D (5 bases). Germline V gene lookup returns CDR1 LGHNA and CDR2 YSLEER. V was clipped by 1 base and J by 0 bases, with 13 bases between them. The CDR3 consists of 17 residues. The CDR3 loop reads CASSQVLGLSSYNEQFF. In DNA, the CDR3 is TGCGCCAGCAGCCAAGTCCTTGGACTGAGCTCCTACAATGAGCAGTTCTTC.

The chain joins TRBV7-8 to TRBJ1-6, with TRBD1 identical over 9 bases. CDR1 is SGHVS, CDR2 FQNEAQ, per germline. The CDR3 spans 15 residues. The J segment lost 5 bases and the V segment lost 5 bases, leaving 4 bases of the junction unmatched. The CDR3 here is CASSHGQGNNSPLHF. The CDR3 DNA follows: TGTGCCAGCAGCCACGGACAGGGGAATAATTCACCCCTCCACTTT.

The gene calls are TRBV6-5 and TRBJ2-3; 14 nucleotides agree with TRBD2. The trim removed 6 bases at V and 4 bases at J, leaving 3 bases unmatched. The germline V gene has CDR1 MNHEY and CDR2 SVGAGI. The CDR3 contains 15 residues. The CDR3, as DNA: TGTGCCAGCAGACGGACTAGCGGGGGGCCAGATACGCAGTATTTT. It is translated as CASRRTSGGPDTQYF.

CDR3 in amino acids: CASSLSTGGSYNEQFF. DNA for the CDR3: TGTGCCAGCAGTTTATCGACAGGGGGCTCCTACAATGAGCAGTTCTTC. The chain has TRBV27 and TRBJ2-1; the match to TRBD1 covers 9 bases. CDR1 and CDR2 (germline): MNHEY, SMNVEV (reference sequence). V trimming: 0 bases; J trimming: 0 bases; junction bases outside the gene matches: 0. The CDR3 covers 16 residues.